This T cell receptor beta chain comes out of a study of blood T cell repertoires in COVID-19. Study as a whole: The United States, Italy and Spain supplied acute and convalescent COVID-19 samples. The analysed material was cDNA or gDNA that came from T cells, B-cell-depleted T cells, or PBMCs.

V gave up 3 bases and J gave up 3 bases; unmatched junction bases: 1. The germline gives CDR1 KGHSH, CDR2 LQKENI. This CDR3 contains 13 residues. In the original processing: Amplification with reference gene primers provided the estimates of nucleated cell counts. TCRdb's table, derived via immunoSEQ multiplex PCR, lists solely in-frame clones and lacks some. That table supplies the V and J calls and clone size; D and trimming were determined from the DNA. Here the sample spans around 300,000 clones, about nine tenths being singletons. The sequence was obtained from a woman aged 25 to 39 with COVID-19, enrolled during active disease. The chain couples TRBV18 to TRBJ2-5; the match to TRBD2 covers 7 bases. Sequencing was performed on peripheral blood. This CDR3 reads CASSPGLEETQYF. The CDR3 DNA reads TGTGCCAGCTCACCCGGACTAGAAGAGACCCAGTACTTC.